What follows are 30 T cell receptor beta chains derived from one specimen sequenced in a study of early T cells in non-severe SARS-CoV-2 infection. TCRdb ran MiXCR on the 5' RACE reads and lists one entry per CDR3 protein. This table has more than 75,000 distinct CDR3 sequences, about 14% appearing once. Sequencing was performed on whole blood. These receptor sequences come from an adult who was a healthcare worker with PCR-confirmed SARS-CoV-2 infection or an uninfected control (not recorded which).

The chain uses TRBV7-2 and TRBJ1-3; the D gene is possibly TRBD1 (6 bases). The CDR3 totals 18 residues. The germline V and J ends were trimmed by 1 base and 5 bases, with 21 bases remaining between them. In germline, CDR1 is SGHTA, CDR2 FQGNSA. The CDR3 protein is CASSLDWGPEVVRNTIYF. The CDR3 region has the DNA TGTGCCAGCAGCTTAGATTGGGGGCCCGAGGTGGTGCGAAACACCATATATTTT.

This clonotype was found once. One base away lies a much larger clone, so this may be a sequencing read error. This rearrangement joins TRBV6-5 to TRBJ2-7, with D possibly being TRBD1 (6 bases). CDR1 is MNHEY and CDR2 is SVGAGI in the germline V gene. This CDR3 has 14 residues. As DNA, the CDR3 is TGTGCCTGCAGTAAACAGGGAGTTTACTACGAGCAGTACTTC. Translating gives CACSKQGVYYEQYF.

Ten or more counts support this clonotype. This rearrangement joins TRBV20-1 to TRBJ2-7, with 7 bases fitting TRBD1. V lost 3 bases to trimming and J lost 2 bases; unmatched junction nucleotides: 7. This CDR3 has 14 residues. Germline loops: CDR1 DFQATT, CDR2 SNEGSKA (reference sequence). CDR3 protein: CSARGGQDAYEQYF. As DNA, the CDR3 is TGCAGTGCTAGGGGCGGACAGGATGCCTACGAGCAGTACTTC.

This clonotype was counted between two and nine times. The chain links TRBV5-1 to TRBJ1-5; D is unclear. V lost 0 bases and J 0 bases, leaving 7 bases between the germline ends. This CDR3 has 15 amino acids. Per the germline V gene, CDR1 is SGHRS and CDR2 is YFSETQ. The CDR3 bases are TGCGCCAGCAGCTTGGGAGGCGATAGCAATCAGCCCCAGCATTTT. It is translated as CASSLGGDSNQPQHF.

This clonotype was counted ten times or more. Here the CDR3 reads CSAKLGRSGPDTQYF. The CDR3 DNA follows: TGCAGTGCTAAACTCGGACGGAGCGGCCCAGATACGCAGTATTTT. The chain carries TRBV20-1 and TRBJ2-3; D possibly corresponds to TRBD2 (5 bases). V lost 4 bases and J lost 4, with 18 bases in between. The length of the CDR3 is 15 residues. The germline V gene encodes CDR1 DFQATT and CDR2 SNEGSKA (reference sequence).

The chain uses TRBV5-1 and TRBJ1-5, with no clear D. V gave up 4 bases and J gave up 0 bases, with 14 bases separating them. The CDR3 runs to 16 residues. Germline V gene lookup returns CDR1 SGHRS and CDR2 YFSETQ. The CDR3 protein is CASSIDGSTSNQPQHF. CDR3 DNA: TGCGCCAGCAGCATTGATGGCTCGACTAGCAATCAGCCCCAGCATTTT. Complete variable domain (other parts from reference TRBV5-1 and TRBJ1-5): KAGVTQTPRYLIKTRGQQVTLSCSPISGHRSVSWYQQTPGQGLQFLFEYFSETQRNKGNFPGRFSGRQFSNSRSEMNVSTLELGDSALYLCASSIDGSTSNQPQHFGDGTRLSIL.

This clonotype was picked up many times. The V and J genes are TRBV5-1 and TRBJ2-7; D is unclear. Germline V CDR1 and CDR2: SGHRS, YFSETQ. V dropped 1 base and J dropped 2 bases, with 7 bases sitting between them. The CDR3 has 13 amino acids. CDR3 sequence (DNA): TGCGCCAGCAGCTTGAATGGGCCCTACGAGCAGTACTTC. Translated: CASSLNGPYEQYF.

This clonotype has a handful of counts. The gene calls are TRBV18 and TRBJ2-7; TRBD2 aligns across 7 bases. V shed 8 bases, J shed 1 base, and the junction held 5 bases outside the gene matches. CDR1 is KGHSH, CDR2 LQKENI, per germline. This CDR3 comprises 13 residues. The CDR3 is CASARGVSYEQYF. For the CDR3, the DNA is TGTGCCAGCGCCCGGGGGGTATCCTACGAGCAGTACTTC. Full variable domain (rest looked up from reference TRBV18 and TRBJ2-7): NAGVMQNPRHLVRRRGQEARLRCSPMKGHSHVYWYRQLPEEGLKFMVYLQKENIIDESGMPKERFSAEFPKEGPSILRIQQVVRGDSAAYFCASARGVSYEQYFGPGTRLTVT.

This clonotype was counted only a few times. As DNA, the CDR3 is TGTGCCAGCAGCCAATCCGGGTTCCCTAACTATGGCTACACCTTC. It is translated as CASSQSGFPNYGYTF. This chain links TRBV16 with TRBJ1-2; D gene unclear. This CDR3 has 15 amino acids. V lost 0 bases and J 0 bases, leaving 8 bases between the germline ends. Per germline, CDR1 KGHSY and CDR2 FQNENV.

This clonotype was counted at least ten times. As DNA, the CDR3 is TGTGCCAGTAGTATAGTAAGCAATGAGCAGTTCTTC. It is translated as CASSIVSNEQFF. The rearrangement uses TRBV19 and TRBJ2-1; D is undetermined. The V end was cut by 1 base, the J end by 6 bases, with 4 bases between. This CDR3 region has 12 residues. CDR1 is LNHDA, CDR2 SQIVND, per germline (reference sequence).

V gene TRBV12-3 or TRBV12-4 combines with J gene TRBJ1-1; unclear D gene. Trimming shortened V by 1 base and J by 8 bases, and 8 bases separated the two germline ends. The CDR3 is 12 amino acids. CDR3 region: CASSLVGSEAFF. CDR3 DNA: TGTGCCAGCAGTTTAGTGGGATCCGAAGCTTTCTTT.

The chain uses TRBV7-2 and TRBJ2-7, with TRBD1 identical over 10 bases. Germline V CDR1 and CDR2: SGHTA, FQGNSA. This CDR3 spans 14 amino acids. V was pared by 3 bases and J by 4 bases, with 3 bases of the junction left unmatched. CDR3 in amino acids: CASSFLGQGYEQYF. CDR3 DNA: TGTGCCAGCAGCTTTCTGGGACAGGGGTACGAGCAGTACTTC.

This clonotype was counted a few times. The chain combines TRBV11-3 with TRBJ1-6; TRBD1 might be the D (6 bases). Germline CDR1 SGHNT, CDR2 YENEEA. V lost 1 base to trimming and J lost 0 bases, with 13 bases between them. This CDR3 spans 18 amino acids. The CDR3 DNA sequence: TGTGCCAGCAGCTTAGTCCCTCGGGGGCTCTCCTATAATTCACCCCTCCACTTT. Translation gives CASSLVPRGLSYNSPLHF.

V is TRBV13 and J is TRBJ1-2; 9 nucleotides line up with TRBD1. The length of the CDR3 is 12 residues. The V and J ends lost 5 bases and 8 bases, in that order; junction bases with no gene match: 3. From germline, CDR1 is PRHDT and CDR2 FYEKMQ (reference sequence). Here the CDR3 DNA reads TGTGCCAGCAGCCACGGACAGGGGGGCTACACCTTC. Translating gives CASSHGQGGYTF.

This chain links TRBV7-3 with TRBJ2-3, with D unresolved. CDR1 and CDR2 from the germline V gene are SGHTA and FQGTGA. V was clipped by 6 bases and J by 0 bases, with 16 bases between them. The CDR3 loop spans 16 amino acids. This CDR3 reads CASSSSGLRSTDTQYF. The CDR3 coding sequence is TGTGCCAGCAGTTCCAGTGGGCTACGAAGCACAGATACGCAGTATTTT.

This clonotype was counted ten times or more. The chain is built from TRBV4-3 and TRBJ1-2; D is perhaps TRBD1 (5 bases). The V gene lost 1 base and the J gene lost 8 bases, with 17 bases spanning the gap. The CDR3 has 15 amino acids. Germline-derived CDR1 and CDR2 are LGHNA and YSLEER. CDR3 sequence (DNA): TGCGCCAGCAGCCAAGTTCGGGACTTCAGATACGGCTACACCTTC. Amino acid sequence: CASSQVRDFRYGYTF.

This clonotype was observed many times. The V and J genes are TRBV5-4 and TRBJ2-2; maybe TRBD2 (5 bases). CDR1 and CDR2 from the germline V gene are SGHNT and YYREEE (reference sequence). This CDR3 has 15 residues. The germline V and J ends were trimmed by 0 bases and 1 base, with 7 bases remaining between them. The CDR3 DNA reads TGTGCCAGCAGCTTGGCAGGACTGAACACCGGGGAGCTGTTTTTT. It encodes CASSLAGLNTGELFF.

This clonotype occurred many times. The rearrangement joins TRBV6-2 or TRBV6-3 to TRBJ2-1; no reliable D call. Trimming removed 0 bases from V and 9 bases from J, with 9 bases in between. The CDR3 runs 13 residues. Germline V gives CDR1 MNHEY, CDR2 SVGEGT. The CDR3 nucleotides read TGTGCCAGCAGTTACTCGAAGGACGCTGAGCAGTTCTTC. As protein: CASSYSKDAEQFF.

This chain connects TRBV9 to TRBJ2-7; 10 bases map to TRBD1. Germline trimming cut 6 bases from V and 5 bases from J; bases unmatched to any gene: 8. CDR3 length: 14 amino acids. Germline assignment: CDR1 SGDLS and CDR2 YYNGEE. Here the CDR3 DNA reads TGTGCCAGCAACGGCCGGGACAGGGGAGACGAGCAGTACTTC. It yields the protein CASNGRDRGDEQYF.

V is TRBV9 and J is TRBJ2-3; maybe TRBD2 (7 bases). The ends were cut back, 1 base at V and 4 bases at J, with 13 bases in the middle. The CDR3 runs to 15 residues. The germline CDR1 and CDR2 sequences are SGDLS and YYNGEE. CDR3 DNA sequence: TGTGCCAGCAGCGTACGCGGGGGCGGAGCAGATACGCAGTATTTT. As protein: CASSVRGGGADTQYF.

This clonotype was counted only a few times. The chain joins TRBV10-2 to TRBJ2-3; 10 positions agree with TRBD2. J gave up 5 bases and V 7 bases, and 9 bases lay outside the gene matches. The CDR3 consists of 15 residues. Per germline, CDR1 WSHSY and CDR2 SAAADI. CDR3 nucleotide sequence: TGCGCCAGCATGCTGTCTAGCGGGGGAAGAGATACGCAGTATTTT. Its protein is CASMLSSGGRDTQYF.

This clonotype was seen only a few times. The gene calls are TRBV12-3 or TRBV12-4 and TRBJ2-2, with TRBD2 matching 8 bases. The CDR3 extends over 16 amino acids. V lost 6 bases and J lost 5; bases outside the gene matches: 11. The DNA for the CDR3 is TGTGCCAGCAGACCCGGGGGGGCACCGGAAACCGGGGAGCTGTTTTTT. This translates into CASRPGGAPETGELFF.

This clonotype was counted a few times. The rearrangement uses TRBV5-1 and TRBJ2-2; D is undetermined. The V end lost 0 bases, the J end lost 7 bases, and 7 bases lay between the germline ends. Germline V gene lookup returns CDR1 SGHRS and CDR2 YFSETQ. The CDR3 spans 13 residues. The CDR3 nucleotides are TGCGCCAGCAGCTTGGACACTTTCGGGGAGCTGTTTTTT. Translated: CASSLDTFGELFF.

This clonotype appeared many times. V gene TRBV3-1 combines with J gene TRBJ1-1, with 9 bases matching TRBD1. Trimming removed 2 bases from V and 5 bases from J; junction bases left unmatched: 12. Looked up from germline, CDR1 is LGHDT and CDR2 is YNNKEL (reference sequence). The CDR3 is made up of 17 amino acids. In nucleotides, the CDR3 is TGTGCCAGCAGCCAATCGGGACAGGGCTGGAGGGGGACTGAAGCTTTCTTT. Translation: CASSQSGQGWRGTEAFF.

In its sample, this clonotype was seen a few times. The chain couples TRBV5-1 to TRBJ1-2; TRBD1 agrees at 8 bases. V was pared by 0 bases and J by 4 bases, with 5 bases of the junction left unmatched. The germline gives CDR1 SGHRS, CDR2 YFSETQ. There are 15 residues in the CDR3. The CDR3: CASSLDQGASYGYTF. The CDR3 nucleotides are TGCGCCAGCAGCTTGGATCAGGGGGCCTCCTATGGCTACACCTTC.

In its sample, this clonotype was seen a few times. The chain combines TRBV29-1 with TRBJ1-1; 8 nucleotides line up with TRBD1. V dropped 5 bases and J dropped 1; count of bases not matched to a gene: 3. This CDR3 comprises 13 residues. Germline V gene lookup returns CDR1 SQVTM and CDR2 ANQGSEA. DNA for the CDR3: TGCAGCGTTCAACAGGGGGGGAACACTGAAGCTTTCTTT. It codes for CSVQQGGNTEAFF.

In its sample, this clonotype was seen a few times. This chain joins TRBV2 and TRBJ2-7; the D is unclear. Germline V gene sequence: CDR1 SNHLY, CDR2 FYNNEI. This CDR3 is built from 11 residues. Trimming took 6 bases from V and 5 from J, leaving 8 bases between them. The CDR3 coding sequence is TGTGCCAGCAGGAGACTTCACGAGCAGTACTTC. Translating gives CASRRLHEQYF. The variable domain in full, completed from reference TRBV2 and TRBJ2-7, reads EPEVTQTPSHQVTQMGQEVILRCVPISNHLYFYWYRQILGQKVEFLVSFYNNEISEKSEIFDDQFSVERPDGSNFTLKIRSTKLEDSAMYFCASRRLHEQYFGPGTRLTVT.

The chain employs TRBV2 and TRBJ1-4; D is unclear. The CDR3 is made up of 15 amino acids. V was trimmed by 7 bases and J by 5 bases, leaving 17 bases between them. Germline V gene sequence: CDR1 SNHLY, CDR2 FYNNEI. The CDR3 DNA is TGTGCCAGCACCCGATCCGGGTCAGTGAATGAAAAACTGTTTTTT. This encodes CASTRSGSVNEKLFF.

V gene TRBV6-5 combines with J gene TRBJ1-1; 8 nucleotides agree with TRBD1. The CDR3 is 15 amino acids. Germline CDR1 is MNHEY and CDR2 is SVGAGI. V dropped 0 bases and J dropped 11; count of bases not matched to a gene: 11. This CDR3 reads CASSYSVQGALGAFF. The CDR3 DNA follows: TGTGCCAGCAGTTACTCGGTCCAGGGGGCGCTAGGGGCTTTCTTT.

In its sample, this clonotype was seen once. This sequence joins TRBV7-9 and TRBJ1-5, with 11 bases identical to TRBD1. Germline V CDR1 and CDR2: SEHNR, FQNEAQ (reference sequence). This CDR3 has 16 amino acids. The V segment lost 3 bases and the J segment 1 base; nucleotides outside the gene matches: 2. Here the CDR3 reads CASSFWTGGSNQPQHF. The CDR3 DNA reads TGTGCCAGCAGCTTCTGGACAGGGGGCAGCAATCAGCCCCAGCATTTT.